This T cell receptor beta chain was sequenced for a study of cytomegalovirus exposure and HLA in healthy donors. Whole-study results and caveats: In presence/absence analyses, roughly uniform sequencing depth across donors was assumed.

The donors gave bone marrow, and they were healthy. Germline V gives CDR1 SGDLS, CDR2 YYNGEE. Germline trimming cut 4 bases from V and 4 bases from J; bases unmatched to any gene: 12. The CDR3 is made up of 17 amino acids. As to this clone: Its antigen is still unknown.

It was with 60 Vbeta and 13 Jbeta primers that the PCR ran. TCRdb keeps only in-frame clones here, not all; method: immunoSEQ multiplex PCR. The table has some 89,000 clones, about 70% seen once. This receptor was taken from a man aged 55-75 years in good health and CMV-seronegative. The chain joins TRBV9 to TRBJ2-1; TRBD2 agrees at 9 bases. Sequencing input: PBMCs. The CDR3 DNA reads TGTGCCAGCAGCCCTTTGACCGGGCGGGGGGGATACAATGAGCAGTTCTTC. It encodes CASSPLTGRGGYNEQFF.